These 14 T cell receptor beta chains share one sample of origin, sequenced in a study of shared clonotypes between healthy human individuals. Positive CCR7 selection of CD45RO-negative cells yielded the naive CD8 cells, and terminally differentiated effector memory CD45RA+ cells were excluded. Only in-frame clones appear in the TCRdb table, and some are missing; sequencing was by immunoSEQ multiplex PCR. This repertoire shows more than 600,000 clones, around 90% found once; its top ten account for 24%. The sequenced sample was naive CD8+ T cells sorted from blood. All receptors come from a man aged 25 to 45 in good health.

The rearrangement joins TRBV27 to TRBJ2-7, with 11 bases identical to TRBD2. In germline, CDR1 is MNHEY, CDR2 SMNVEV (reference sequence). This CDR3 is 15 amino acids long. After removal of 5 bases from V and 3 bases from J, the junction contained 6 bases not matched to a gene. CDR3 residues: CASSPGLAGFYEQYF. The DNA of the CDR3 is TGTGCCAGCAGTCCCGGACTAGCGGGTTTCTACGAGCAGTACTTC.

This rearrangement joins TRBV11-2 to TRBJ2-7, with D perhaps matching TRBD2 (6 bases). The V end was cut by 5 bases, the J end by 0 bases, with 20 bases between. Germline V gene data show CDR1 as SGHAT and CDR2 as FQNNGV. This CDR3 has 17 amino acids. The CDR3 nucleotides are TGTGCCAGCAGCCCTAGGGTGGCGGGAAGGAGCTCCTACGAGCAGTACTTC. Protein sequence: CASSPRVAGRSSYEQYF. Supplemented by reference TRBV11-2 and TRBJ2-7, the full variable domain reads EAGVAQSPRYKIIEKRQSVAFWCNPISGHATLYWYQQILGQGPKLLIQFQNNGVVDDSQLPKDRFSAERLKGVDSTLKIQPAKLEDSAVYLCASSPRVAGRSSYEQYFGPGTRLTVT.

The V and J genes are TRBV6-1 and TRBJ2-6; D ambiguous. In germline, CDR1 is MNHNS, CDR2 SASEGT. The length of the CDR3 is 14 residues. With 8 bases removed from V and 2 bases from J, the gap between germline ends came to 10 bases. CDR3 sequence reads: CASRTDTGANVLTF. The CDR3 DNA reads TGTGCCAGCCGGACCGATACTGGGGCCAACGTCCTGACTTTC.

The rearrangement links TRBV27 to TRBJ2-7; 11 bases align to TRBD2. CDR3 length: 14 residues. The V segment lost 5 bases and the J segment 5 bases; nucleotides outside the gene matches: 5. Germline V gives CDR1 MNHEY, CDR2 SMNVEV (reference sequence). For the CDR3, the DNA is TGTGCCAGCAGTACCGGGACTAGCGGCGACGAGCAGTACTTC. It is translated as CASSTGTSGDEQYF.

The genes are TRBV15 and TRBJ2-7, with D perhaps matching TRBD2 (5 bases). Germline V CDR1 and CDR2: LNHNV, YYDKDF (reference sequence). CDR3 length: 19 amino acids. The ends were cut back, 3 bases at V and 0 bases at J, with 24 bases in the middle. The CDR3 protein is CATSRVGGGVSRVSYEQYF. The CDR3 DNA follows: TGTGCCACCAGCAGGGTCGGAGGTGGGGTTAGTAGGGTCTCCTACGAGCAGTACTTC.

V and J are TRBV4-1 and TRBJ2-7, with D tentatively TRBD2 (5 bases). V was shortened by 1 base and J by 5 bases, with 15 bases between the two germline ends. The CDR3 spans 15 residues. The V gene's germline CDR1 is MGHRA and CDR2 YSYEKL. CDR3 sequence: CASSQGAGIAHEQYF. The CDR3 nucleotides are TGCGCCAGCAGCCAAGGTGCCGGGATTGCCCACGAGCAGTACTTC.

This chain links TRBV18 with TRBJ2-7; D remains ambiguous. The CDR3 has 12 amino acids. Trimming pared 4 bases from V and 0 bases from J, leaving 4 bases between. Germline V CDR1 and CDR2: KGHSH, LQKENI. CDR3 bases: TGTGCCAGCTCACTCGACTCCTACGAGCAGTACTTC. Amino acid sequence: CASSLDSYEQYF.

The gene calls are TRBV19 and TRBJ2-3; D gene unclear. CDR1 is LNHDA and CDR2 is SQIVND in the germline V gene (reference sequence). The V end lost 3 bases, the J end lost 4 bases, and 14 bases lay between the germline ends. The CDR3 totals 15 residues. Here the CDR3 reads CASSIVGGGADTQYF. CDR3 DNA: TGTGCCAGTAGTATTGTCGGCGGTGGGGCAGATACGCAGTATTTT.

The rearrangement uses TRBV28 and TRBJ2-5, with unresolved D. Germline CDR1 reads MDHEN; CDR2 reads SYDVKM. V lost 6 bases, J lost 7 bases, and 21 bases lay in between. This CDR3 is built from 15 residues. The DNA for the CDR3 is TGTGCCAGCAGCCTCTTAACATCCTTTTTTGGGACCCAGTACTTC. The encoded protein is CASSLLTSFFGTQYF.

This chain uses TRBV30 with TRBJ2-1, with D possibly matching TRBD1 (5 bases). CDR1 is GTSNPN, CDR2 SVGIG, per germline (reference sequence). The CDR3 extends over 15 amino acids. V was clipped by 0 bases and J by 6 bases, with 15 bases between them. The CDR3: CAWSVQGLIGNEQFF. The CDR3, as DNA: TGTGCCTGGAGTGTGCAGGGATTGATAGGCAATGAGCAGTTCTTC. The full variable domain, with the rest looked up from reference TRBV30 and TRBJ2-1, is SQTIHQWPATLVQPVGSPLSLECTVEGTSNPNLYWYRQAAGRGLQLLFYSVGIGQISSEVPQNLSASRPQDRQFILSSKKLLLSDSGFYLCAWSVQGLIGNEQFFGPGTRLTVL.

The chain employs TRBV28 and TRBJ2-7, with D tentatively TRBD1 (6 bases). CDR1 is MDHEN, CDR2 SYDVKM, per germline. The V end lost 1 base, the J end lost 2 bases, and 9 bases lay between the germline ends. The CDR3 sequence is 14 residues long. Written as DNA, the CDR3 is TGTGCCAGCAGTTTATTGGGGGACACCTACGAGCAGTACTTC. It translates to CASSLLGDTYEQYF.

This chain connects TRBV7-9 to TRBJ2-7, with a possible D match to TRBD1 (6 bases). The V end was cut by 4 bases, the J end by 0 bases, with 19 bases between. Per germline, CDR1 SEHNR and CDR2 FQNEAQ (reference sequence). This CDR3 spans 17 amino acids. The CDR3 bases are TGTGCCAGCAGCTCCCCCGACCACGGACAGAGCTCCTACGAGCAGTACTTC. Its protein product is CASSSPDHGQSSYEQYF.

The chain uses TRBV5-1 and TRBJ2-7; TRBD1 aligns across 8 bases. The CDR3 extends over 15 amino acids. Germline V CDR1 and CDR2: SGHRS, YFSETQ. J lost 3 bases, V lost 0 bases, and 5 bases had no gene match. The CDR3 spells CASSLAQGALYEQYF. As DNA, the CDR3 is TGCGCCAGCAGCTTGGCCCAGGGGGCCCTCTACGAGCAGTACTTC.

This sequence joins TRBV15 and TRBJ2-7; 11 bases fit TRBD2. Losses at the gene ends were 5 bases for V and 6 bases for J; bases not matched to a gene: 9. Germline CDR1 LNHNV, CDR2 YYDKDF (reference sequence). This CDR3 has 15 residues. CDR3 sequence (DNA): TGTGCCACCAGCCGTGAACTAGCGGGAGTTCGCGAGCAGTACTTC. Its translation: CATSRELAGVREQYF.